Each of the 19 T cell receptor beta chains below was sequenced from the same sample in a study of identical twins. TCRdb re-called the 5' RACE reads with MiXCR, one entry per CDR3 protein. The data contain some 730,000 distinct CDR3 sequences, roughly 18% of them seen just once; the ten biggest clones take up around 13%. The same data also contributed to another study, on T cells expressing NK-cell markers.

Input material: PBMCs. The receptors originated from a woman between 18 and 30 years old in good health.

CDR3 DNA sequence: TGTGCCAGCAGCGGACAAACACCGGGACAGGGATACACTGAAGCTTTCTTT. Translation: CASSGQTPGQGYTEAFF. The rearrangement links TRBV11-2 to TRBJ1-1, with 9 bases matching TRBD1. This CDR3 is 17 amino acids long. Germline trimming cut 5 bases from V and 3 bases from J; bases unmatched to any gene: 13. The germline CDR1 and CDR2 sequences are SGHAT and FQNNGV.

The sample holds a few counts of this clonotype. The DNA for the CDR3 is TGTGCCAGCAGCTTATTGGGTCGCCAGCCCCAGCATTTT. It codes for CASSLLGRQPQHF. The chain recombines TRBV5-5 with TRBJ1-5, with no clear D. This CDR3 is 13 amino acids long. CDR1 and CDR2 (germline): SGHKS, YYEKEE (reference sequence). Trimming left V 2 bases short and J 7 bases short, with 10 bases between.

This clonotype was observed a few times. The chain joins TRBV25-1 to TRBJ2-1; 9 bases fit TRBD1. V shed 3 bases and J 8 bases; nucleotides not matched to a gene: 8. This CDR3 has 15 residues. CDR1 is MGHDK, CDR2 SYGVNS, per germline. The CDR3 DNA is TGTGCCAGCAGTGACTCGGGACAGGGTGGCGATGAGCAGTTCTTC. Translated: CASSDSGQGGDEQFF. Full variable domain (outside the CDR3, taken from reference TRBV25-1 and TRBJ2-1): EADIYQTPRYLVIGTGKKITLECSQTMGHDKMYWYQQDPGMELHLIHYSYGVNSTEKGDLSSESTVSRIRTEHFPLTLESARPSHTSQYLCASSDSGQGGDEQFFGPGTRLTVL.

This clonotype was detected only a few times. The J gene is TRBJ2-2, the V gene TRBV29-1; D not resolved. The ends were cut back, 4 bases at V and 6 bases at J, with 9 bases in the middle. This CDR3 has 12 amino acids. CDR1 SQVTM and CDR2 ANQGSEA come from the germline V gene. The DNA of the CDR3 is TGCAGCGTTGGTGGGGTGGCCGGGGAGCTGTTTTTT. Encoded protein: CSVGGVAGELFF.

This clonotype has a handful of counts. This chain uses TRBV6-6 with TRBJ2-5; D might be TRBD1 (6 bases). V lost 5 bases and J lost 5, with 12 bases in between. The length of the CDR3 is 13 residues. Germline CDR1 MNHNY, CDR2 SVGAGI (reference sequence). The CDR3 DNA follows: TGTGCCAGCAGTCCTAGGGGGATGGAGACCCAGTACTTC. Encoded protein: CASSPRGMETQYF.

In nucleotides, the CDR3 is TGCAGTGCTCGGGAGGCAGCGGGGGGGAGCGAGCAGTTCTTC. Translating it yields CSAREAAGGSEQFF. The chain employs TRBV20-1 and TRBJ2-1; 10 nucleotides agree with TRBD2. The J segment lost 10 bases and the V segment lost 5 bases, leaving 11 bases of the junction unmatched. The CDR3 runs to 14 residues. Germline assignment: CDR1 DFQATT and CDR2 SNEGSKA (reference sequence).

This clonotype was observed at least ten times. This sequence joins TRBV30 and TRBJ1-4; weak D call: TRBD1 (5 bases). Per germline, CDR1 GTSNPN and CDR2 SVGIG (reference sequence). The CDR3 contains 13 residues. Trimming removed 2 bases from V and 7 bases from J, with 11 bases in between. The CDR3 reads CAWSRQGREKLFF. The CDR3, as DNA: TGTGCCTGGAGTAGGCAGGGTCGTGAAAAACTGTTTTTT.

This chain links TRBV3-1 with TRBJ2-5, with TRBD2 identical over 9 bases. The germline CDR1 and CDR2 sequences are LGHDT and YNNKEL (reference sequence). Losses at the gene ends were 4 bases for V and 5 bases for J; bases not matched to a gene: 8. CDR3 length: 15 amino acids. This CDR3 is CASSPGTSRTETQYF. In DNA form, the CDR3 reads TGTGCCAGCAGCCCAGGGACTAGCCGGACGGAGACCCAGTACTTC.

This rearrangement joins TRBV20-1 to TRBJ2-1; 9 bases are shared with TRBD1. The length of the CDR3 is 18 residues. CDR1 is DFQATT, CDR2 SNEGSKA, per germline (reference sequence). Trimming at V came to 6 bases and at J to 7 bases, leaving 22 bases not matched to a gene. In DNA form, the CDR3 reads TGCAGTGCGGTTAGGCCGGGACAGGGTACGTCGCTGGGTAATGAGCAGTTCTTC. Translation gives CSAVRPGQGTSLGNEQFF.

This clonotype was seen only a few times. The chain joins TRBV7-2 to TRBJ2-1, with TRBD2 identical over 8 bases. With V trimmed by 3 bases and J by 4 bases, 5 bases remained unmatched. CDR1 is SGHTA and CDR2 is FQGNSA in the germline V gene. The CDR3 sequence is 15 residues long. For the CDR3, the DNA is TGTGCCAGCAGCTTCCCGGGGGGGGGGTACAATGAGCAGTTCTTC. Amino acids: CASSFPGGGYNEQFF.

This chain joins TRBV6-5 and TRBJ1-6; 8 bases are shared with TRBD1. Per germline, CDR1 MNHEY and CDR2 SVGAGI. There are 15 residues in the CDR3. Trimming removed 1 base from V and 7 bases from J; junction bases left unmatched: 3. The CDR3 reads CASSYWTGTNSPLHF. Here the CDR3 DNA reads TGTGCCAGCAGTTACTGGACAGGGACAAATTCACCCCTCCACTTT.

The chain has TRBV6-5 and TRBJ2-1; 8 nucleotides align to TRBD1. Germline assignment: CDR1 MNHEY and CDR2 SVGAGI. With V trimmed by 2 bases and J by 6 bases, 9 bases remained unmatched. The CDR3 covers 16 residues. The CDR3 DNA reads as TGTGCCAGCAGTTACAGGGGGACAGGTAACTTCAATGAGCAGTTCTTC. Protein: CASSYRGTGNFNEQFF.

This clonotype was detected only a few times. The V and J genes are TRBV13 and TRBJ2-1, with TRBD2 identical over 9 bases. V shed 5 bases and J 9 bases; nucleotides not matched to a gene: 14. The CDR3 spans 16 residues. Per germline, CDR1 PRHDT and CDR2 FYEKMQ (reference sequence). CDR3 sequence (DNA): TGTGCCAGCAGCCCAGAGACTAGCGGCAGGGCCTTTGAGCAGTTCTTC. Encoded protein: CASSPETSGRAFEQFF. The full variable domain, with the rest looked up from reference TRBV13 and TRBJ2-1, is AAGVIQSPRHLIKEKRETATLKCYPIPRHDTVYWYQQGPGQDPQFLISFYEKMQSDKGSIPDRFSAQQFSDYHSELNMSSLELGDSALYFCASSPETSGRAFEQFFGPGTRLTVL.

This chain joins TRBV2 and TRBJ2-7, with 9 bases matching TRBD2. Germline V gives CDR1 SNHLY, CDR2 FYNNEI. The CDR3 loop spans 14 amino acids. V was clipped by 5 bases and J by 6 bases; unmatched bases: 8. CDR3 loop: CASSPVAGEAEQYF. The DNA of the CDR3 is TGTGCCAGCAGTCCCGTAGCGGGAGAAGCCGAGCAGTACTTC.

The CDR3 reads CSVLSGEHFTQYF. In DNA, the CDR3 is TGCAGCGTTCTTAGCGGGGAGCACTTTACGCAGTATTTT. The J gene is TRBJ2-3, the V gene TRBV29-1, with 8 bases aligning to TRBD2. Germline V CDR1 and CDR2: SQVTM, ANQGSEA. V was clipped by 5 bases and J by 8 bases; unmatched bases: 9. CDR3 length: 13 amino acids.

As for this clonotype: The junction shows a germline mismatch at one end, possibly a read error. CDR3 sequence (DNA): TGCGCCAGCGGCCACGGGGAGCTGTTTTTT. This sequence encodes CASGHGELFF. The gene calls are TRBV4-1 and TRBJ2-2; D is unclear. Germline V gene sequence: CDR1 MGHRA, CDR2 YSYEKL. The CDR3 runs 10 residues.

This clonotype was observed a few times. The genes are TRBV4-3 and TRBJ2-2; D is ambiguous. Germline CDR1 reads LGHNA; CDR2 reads YSLEER. The CDR3 totals 16 residues. V dropped 0 bases and J dropped 6 bases, with 14 bases sitting between them. CDR3 coding DNA: TGCGCCAGCAGCCAAGAAACTGCCCGACGGGCCGGGGAGCTGTTTTTT. Translating it yields CASSQETARRAGELFF.

This clonotype was detected only a few times. V and J are TRBV20-1 and TRBJ1-2; possible D gene TRBD1, 5 bases. CDR1 is DFQATT and CDR2 is SNEGSKA in the germline V gene (reference sequence). Trimming shortened V by 5 bases and J by 4 bases, and 8 bases separated the two germline ends. CDR3 length equals 11 residues. The CDR3 is CSAGTSYGYTF. The CDR3 region has the DNA TGCAGTGCTGGGACTTCCTATGGCTACACCTTC.

The rearrangement joins TRBV20-1 to TRBJ2-7; D may be TRBD1 (7 bases). Germline lookup yields CDR1 DFQATT and CDR2 SNEGSKA (reference sequence). The CDR3 is 14 amino acids. Trimming took 0 bases from V and 4 from J, leaving 13 bases between them. CDR3 in amino acids: CSARDSRGVYEQYF. The DNA for the CDR3 is TGCAGTGCTAGAGATTCCAGGGGGGTGTACGAGCAGTACTTC.